Presented here are 2 T cell receptor beta chains from one specimen sequenced in a study of graft-versus-host responses after intestinal transplantation. Processing was applied to graft tissue in order to liberate intraepithelial and lamina propria lymphocytes. TCRdb keeps only in-frame clones here, not all; method: immunoSEQ multiplex PCR. Counted here are 15,000 to 20,000 clones, 75% to 90% occurring once; the ten biggest clones make up about 20%. Material: ileum tissue, obtained about 15 weeks after intestinal transplant. These receptors were taken from a human patient who received an intestinal transplant, so some T cells may come from the graft donor.

This clone was seen just once. V is TRBV4-2 and J is TRBJ1-5; D remains unclear. V dropped 1 base and J dropped 0 bases, with 7 bases sitting between them. The CDR3 sequence is 15 residues long. Germline-derived CDR1 and CDR2 are LGHNA and YNFKEQ. CDR3 loop: CASSQGRSSNQPQHF. The CDR3 region has the DNA TGTGCCAGCAGCCAAGGGCGCTCTAGCAATCAGCCCCAGCATTTT.

The chain recombines TRBV18 with TRBJ2-1; 7 bases match TRBD1. The CDR3 contains 17 residues. The trim removed 4 bases at V and 0 bases at J, leaving 9 bases unmatched. Germline CDR1 and CDR2: KGHSH and LQKENI. CDR3 residues: CASSRRTGTFSYNEQFF. The CDR3 region has the DNA TGTGCCAGCTCACGGCGGACAGGAACCTTCTCCTACAATGAGCAGTTCTTC. The complete variable domain, with remaining parts taken from reference TRBV18 and TRBJ2-1, reads NAGVMQNPRHLVRRRGQEARLRCSPMKGHSHVYWYRQLPEEGLKFMVYLQKENIIDESGMPKERFSAEFPKEGPSILRIQQVVRGDSAAYFCASSRRTGTFSYNEQFFGPGTRLTVL.